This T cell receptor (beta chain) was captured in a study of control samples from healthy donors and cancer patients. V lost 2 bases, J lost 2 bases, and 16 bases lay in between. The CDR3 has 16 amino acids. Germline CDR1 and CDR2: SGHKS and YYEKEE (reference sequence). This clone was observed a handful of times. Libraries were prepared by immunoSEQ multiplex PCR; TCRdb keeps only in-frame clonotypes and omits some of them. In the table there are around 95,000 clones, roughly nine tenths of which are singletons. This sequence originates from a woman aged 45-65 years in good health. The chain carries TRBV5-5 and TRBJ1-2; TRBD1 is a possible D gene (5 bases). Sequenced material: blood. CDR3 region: CASSFQTTVSNYGYTF. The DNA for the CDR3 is TGTGCCAGCAGCTTCCAGACGACAGTTTCCAACTATGGCTACACCTTC. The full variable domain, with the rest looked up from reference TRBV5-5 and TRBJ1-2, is DAGVTQSPTHLIKTRGQQVTLRCSPISGHKSVSWYQQVLGQGPQFIFQYYEKEERGRGNFPDRFSARQFPNYSSELNVNALLLGDSALYLCASSFQTTVSNYGYTFGSGTRLTVV.